The T cell receptor beta chain described here comes from a study of STAT5B mutations in CD4+ large granular lymphocyte leukemia. General observations from the study: CD4-sorted patient repertoires seemed more clonal than healthy CD4+ repertoires.

This clone was found once. The antigen is undetermined. This CDR3 contains 13 residues. The V gene's germline CDR1 is GTSNPN and CDR2 SVGIG (reference sequence). V lost 1 base to trimming and J lost 7 bases, with 11 bases between them. This was a survey-level run. In the original workflow: Lowest detectable productive clonotype frequency was 2.59 x 10-5. Method: immunoSEQ multiplex PCR; TCRdb's copy keeps in-frame clones and lacks some. Clone size and V and J calls were adopted from that table, with D and trimming inferred from the DNA. The sample lists fewer than 45,000 clones, about 86% occurring once.

The TCR sequence derives from a human donor in good health. The chain employs TRBV30 and TRBJ2-1; no clear D. Sequenced sample: CD4+ T cells from blood buffy coats. The CDR3 region is CAWSGAVWNEQFF. The CDR3 nucleotides are TGTGCCTGGAGTGGGGCAGTCTGGAATGAGCAGTTCTTC.